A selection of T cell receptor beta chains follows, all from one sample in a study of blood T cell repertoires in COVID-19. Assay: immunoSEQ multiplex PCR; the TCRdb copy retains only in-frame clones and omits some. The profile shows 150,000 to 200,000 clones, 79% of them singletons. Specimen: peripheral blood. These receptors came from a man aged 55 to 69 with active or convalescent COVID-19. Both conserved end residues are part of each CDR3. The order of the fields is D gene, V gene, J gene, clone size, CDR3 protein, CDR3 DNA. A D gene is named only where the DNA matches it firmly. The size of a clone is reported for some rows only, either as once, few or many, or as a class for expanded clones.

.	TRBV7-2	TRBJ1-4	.	CASSSPGPTNEKLFF	TGTGCCAGCAGCTCCCCAGGGCCGACTAATGAAAAACTGTTTTTT
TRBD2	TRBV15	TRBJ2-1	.	CATSSSGTYNEQFF	TGTGCCACCAGCTCTAGCGGAACCTACAATGAGCAGTTCTTC
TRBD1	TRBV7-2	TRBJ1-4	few	CASRQQGADEKLFF	TGTGCCAGCAGACAACAGGGGGCGGATGAAAAACTGTTTTTT
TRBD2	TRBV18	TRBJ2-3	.	CASSPPGGASTDTQYF	TGTGCCAGCTCACCCCCCGGGGGGGCTAGCACAGATACGCAGTATTTT
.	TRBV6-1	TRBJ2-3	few	CASSEVGDTQYF	TGTGCCAGCAGTGAAGTCGGAGATACGCAGTATTTT
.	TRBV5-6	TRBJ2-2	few	CASSLLSFYSTGELFF	TGTGCCAGCAGCCTACTTAGTTTTTATTCCACCGGGGAGCTGTTTTTT
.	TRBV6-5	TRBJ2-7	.	CASSKPGWGSYEQYF	TGTGCCAGCAGTAAACCAGGGTGGGGCTCCTACGAGCAGTACTTC
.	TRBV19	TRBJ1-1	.	CASRTQTNTEAFF	TGTGCCAGTAGAACACAGACAAACACTGAAGCTTTCTTT
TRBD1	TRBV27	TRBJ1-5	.	CASSPGTGPYSNQPQHF	TGTGCCAGCAGTCCAGGGACAGGGCCCTATAGCAATCAGCCCCAGCATTTT
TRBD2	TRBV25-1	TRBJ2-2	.	CASRSLGLAGGAGELFF	TGTGCCAGCAGGTCGCTGGGACTAGCGGGAGGGGCTGGGGAGCTGTTTTTT
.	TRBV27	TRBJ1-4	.	CATSLGRGEKLFF	TGTGCCACCTCCCTGGGGCGTGGTGAAAAACTGTTTTTT
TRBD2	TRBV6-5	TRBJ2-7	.	CASRRPGLAIAEQYF	TGTGCCAGCAGAAGACCGGGACTAGCAATCGCCGAGCAGTACTTC
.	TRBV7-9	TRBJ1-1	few	CASSSQDRYGEAFF	TGTGCCAGCAGCTCCCAAGACAGGTACGGAGAAGCTTTCTTT
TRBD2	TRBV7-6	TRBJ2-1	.	CASSYSRTSVYNEQFF	TGTGCCAGCAGCTACTCCCGGACTAGCGTCTACAATGAGCAGTTCTTC
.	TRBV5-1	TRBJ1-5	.	CASSLDGAGDQPQHF	TGCGCCAGCAGCTTGGACGGCGCAGGGGATCAGCCCCAGCATTTT
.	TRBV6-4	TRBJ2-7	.	CASSDSRKQYF	TGTGCCAGCAGTGACTCGAGGAAGCAGTACTTC
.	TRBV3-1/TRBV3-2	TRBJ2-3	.	CASSQEGLTQYF	TGTGCCAGCAGCCAAGAGGGACTTACGCAGTATTTT
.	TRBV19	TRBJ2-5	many	CASSIDPTGQETQYF	TGTGCCAGTAGTATAGATCCAACAGGACAAGAGACCCAGTACTTC
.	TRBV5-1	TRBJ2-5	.	CASSLAPSQETQYF	TGCGCCAGCAGCTTGGCCCCTTCCCAAGAGACCCAGTACTTC
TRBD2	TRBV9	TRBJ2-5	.	CASTRSREAGETQYF	TGTGCCAGCACCCGTAGCCGGGAGGCGGGCGAGACCCAGTACTTC
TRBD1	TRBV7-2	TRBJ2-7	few	CASSNPYGTGAYEQYF	TGTGCCAGCAGTAACCCGTACGGGACAGGAGCTTATGAGCAGTACTTC
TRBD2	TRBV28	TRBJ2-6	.	CASSATSGGSGANVLTF	TGTGCCAGCAGTGCGACTAGCGGGGGCTCTGGGGCCAACGTCCTGACTTTC
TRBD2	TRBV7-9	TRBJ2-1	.	CASSSPTSGNEQFF	TGTGCCAGCAGCTCCCCAACTAGCGGCAATGAGCAGTTCTTC
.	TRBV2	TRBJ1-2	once	CASSSQAYGYTF	TGTGCCAGCAGCAGCCAGGCCTATGGCTACACCTTC
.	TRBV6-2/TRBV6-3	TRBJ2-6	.	CASSRGAWISGANVLTF	TGTGCCAGCAGTCGGGGGGCCTGGATCTCTGGGGCCAACGTCCTGACTTTC
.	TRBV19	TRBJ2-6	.	CASMIGGSGANVLTF	TGTGCCAGCATGATAGGGGGCTCTGGGGCCAACGTCCTGACTTTC
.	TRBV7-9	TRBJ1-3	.	CASSLFSGGFGNTIYF	TGTGCCAGCAGCTTATTCTCCGGGGGGTTTGGAAACACCATATATTTT
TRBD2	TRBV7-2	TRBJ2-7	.	CASSLREVAYEQYF	TGTGCCAGCTCGCTACGGGAGGTCGCCTACGAGCAGTACTTC
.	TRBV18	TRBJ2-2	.	CASSPPDDSTGELFF	TGTGCCAGCTCACCACCGGACGACAGTACCGGGGAGCTGTTTTTT
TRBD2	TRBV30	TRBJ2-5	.	CAYLAGGHGTQYF	TGTGCCTATCTAGCGGGAGGCCACGGGACCCAGTACTTC
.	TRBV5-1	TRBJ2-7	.	CASSLATGPYEQYF	TGCGCCAGCAGCTTGGCCACAGGGCCCTACGAGCAGTACTTC
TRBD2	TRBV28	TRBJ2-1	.	CASSVSGDWFF	TGTGCCAGCAGTGTTAGCGGGGACTGGTTCTTC
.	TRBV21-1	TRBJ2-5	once	CASSGRRVRVAQETQYF	TGTGCCAGTTCTGGGAGGCGAGTTAGGGTGGCTCAAGAGACCCAGTACTTC
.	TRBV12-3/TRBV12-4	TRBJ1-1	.	CASSVRTEAFF	TGTGCCAGCAGTGTGCGAACTGAAGCTTTCTTT
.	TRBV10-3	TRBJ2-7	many	CAISKTIPDGGALTYEQYF	TGTGCCATCAGTAAGACTATACCCGATGGAGGAGCCCTAACCTACGAGCAGTACTTC
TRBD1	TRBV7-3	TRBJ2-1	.	CASSLMGTGGLDEQFF	TGTGCCAGCAGCTTAATGGGGACAGGGGGCTTGGATGAGCAGTTCTTC
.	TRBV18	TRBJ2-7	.	CASSPGHTSSYEQYF	TGTGCCAGCTCACCGGGACATACGAGCTCCTACGAGCAGTACTTC
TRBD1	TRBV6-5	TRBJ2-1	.	CASSSDRGRVNEQFF	TGTGCCAGCAGCTCTGACAGGGGGCGTGTTAATGAGCAGTTCTTC
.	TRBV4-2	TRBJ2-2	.	CASSQGQTPNTGELFF	TGTGCCAGCAGCCAAGGACAAACACCGAACACCGGGGAGCTGTTTTTT
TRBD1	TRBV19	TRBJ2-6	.	CASSRTGSGANVLTF	TGTGCCAGTAGTAGGACAGGTTCTGGGGCCAACGTCCTGACTTTC
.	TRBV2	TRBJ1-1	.	CASSRYDRNTEAFF	TGTGCCAGCAGTCGTTACGACAGGAACACTGAAGCTTTCTTT
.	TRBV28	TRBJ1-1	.	CASSFQGPREAFF	TGTGCCAGCAGTTTCCAGGGTCCCCGTGAAGCTTTCTTT
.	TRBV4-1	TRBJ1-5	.	CASSLGPSEPQHF	TGCGCCAGCAGCTTGGGGCCCTCCGAGCCCCAGCATTTT
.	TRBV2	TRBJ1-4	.	CASTQPGGKEKLFF	TGTGCCAGCACACAACCTGGGGGGAAGGAAAAACTGTTTTTT
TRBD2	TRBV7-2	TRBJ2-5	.	CASSLAGGETQYF	TGTGCCAGCAGCTTGGCGGGAGGAGAGACCCAGTACTTC
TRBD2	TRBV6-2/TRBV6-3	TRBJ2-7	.	CASSSGLAGGREQYF	TGTGCCAGCAGTTCTGGACTAGCGGGAGGACGGGAGCAGTACTTC
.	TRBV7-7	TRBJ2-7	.	CASSPVPGAYEQYF	TGTGCCAGCAGCCCTGTCCCCGGGGCCTACGAGCAGTACTTC
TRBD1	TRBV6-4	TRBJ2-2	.	CASSEQGGTGELFF	TGTGCCAGCAGTGAACAGGGGGGCACCGGGGAGCTGTTTTTT
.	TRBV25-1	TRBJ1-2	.	CASSDPNRDGYTF	TGTGCCAGCAGTGACCCGAACAGGGACGGCTACACCTTC
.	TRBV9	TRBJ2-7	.	CASSPTKLDGEQYF	TGTGCCAGCAGCCCCACGAAGCTAGACGGCGAGCAGTACTTC
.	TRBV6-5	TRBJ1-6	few	CASSYRNSPLHF	TGTGCCAGCAGTTACCGGAATTCACCCCTCCACTTT
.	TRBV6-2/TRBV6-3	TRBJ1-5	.	CASSYLQGNQPQHF	TGTGCCAGCAGTTATCTCCAGGGGAATCAGCCCCAGCATTTT